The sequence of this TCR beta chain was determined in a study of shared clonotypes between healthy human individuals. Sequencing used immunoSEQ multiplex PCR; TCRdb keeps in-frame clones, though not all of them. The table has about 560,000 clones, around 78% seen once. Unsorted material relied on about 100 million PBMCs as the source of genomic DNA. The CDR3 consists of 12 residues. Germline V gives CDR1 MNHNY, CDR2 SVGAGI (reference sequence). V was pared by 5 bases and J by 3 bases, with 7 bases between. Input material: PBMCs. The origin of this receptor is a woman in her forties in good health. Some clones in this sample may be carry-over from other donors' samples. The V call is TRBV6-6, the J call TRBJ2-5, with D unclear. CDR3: CASSNIEETQYF. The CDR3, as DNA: TGTGCCAGCAGTAATATAGAAGAGACCCAGTACTTC.